The subject of this entry is one T cell receptor (beta chain). Its binding antigen is unknown. No clone much larger than this one lies a single base away; base qualities are absent. The data were taken from a study of radiotherapy plus CTLA-4 blockade in lung cancer (dated by TCRdb to between 2018 and 2020). The study in broad terms: Objective responses occurred in 15% to 20% of enrolled patients, and approximately 34% achieved disease control.

In this study, focal radiation therapy paired with CTLA-4 blockade (ipilimumab) was tested in patients who had chemo-refractory metastatic non-small-cell lung cancer. The CDR3 measures 13 amino acids from cysteine to phenylalanine. The DNA shown is the 39-base CDR3, in frame from base 1. CDR1 and CDR2 are drawn from the germline V gene: MNHEY, SVGAGI. For this chain, trimming is 7 bases at the V end and 7 bases at the J end, and the number of junction bases without a gene match is 10. The study at large found these results: After treatment with radiotherapy and ipilimumab, TCR clones that originated in tumors expanded in peripheral blood. Increased serum interferon-beta after radiation, together with early dynamic changes in blood T cell clones, were reported to be the strongest predictors of response.

Library preparation employed the immunoSEQ multiplex PCR assay. Drawn from immuneACCESS, this table holds only the in-frame rearrangements with V and J called that TCRdb kept. Clones are partly lost; checked studies trace under half to an unresolved V gene and leave the rest unexplained. The sample profile shows tens of thousands of clones; approximately 68% of them were found once. The ten largest clones represent around a tenth of the sample. The V and J segments used are TRBV6-5 and TRBJ2-7; 7 bases in between match TRBD1. The receptor was isolated from a human donor with non-small cell lung cancer who had stable disease on radiotherapy plus ipilimumab. Sequenced material: peripheral blood, taken from a patient treated with radiotherapy plus ipilimumab. The CDR3 corresponds to CASKTGNSQEQYF. The DNA is as follows: TGTGCCAGCAAGACAGGGAACTCCCAAGAGCAGTACTTC.